This TCR beta chain derives from a study of T-cell reconstitution after alpha-beta-depleted transplantation in children. The CDR3 length is 15 residues. Germline V gives CDR1 LGHNA, CDR2 YSLEER. V shed 1 base and J 5 bases; nucleotides not matched to a gene: 6. Preparing the TCRbeta library involved the use of unique molecular identifiers. TCRdb re-called the PCR reads with MiXCR, one entry per CDR3 protein. The data contain some 520,000 distinct CDR3 sequences, 32% of them seen just once; the ten biggest clones take up more than 2%. This specimen was PBMCs from the stem cell graft donor, taken from the stem cell graft. The chain combines TRBV4-3 with TRBJ2-5; 8 bases align to TRBD1. The origin of this receptor is a human donor who donated a stem cell graft to a child with aplastic anemia. CDR3 nucleotides: TGCGCCAGCAGCCAAGGGACAGGGATACAGGAGACCCAGTACTTC. Its translation is CASSQGTGIQETQYF.